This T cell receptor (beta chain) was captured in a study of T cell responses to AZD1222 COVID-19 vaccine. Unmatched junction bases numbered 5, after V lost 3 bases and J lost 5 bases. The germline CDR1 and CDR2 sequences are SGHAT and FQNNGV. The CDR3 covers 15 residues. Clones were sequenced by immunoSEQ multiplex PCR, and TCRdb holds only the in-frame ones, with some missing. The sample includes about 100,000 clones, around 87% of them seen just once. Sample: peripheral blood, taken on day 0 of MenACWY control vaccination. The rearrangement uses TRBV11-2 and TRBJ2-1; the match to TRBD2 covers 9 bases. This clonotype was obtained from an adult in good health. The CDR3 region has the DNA TGTGCCAGCAGCTTCCGAGCGGGAGGCGACAATGAGCAGTTCTTC. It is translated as CASSFRAGGDNEQFF.